The T cell receptor beta chain described here comes from a study of T cell changes during pregnancy in multiple sclerosis. The CDR3 totals 15 residues. Per the germline V gene, CDR1 is SGHTA and CDR2 is FQGTGA. V was clipped by 5 bases and J by 4 bases, with 16 bases between them. Method: immunoSEQ multiplex PCR; TCRdb's copy keeps in-frame clones and lacks some. The sample has more than 75,000 clones, approximately 94% seen once. The sequences come from peripheral blood, collected in the third trimester of pregnancy. The V call is TRBV7-3, the J call TRBJ2-3, with D maybe TRBD2 (6 bases). This TCR derives from a female donor with multiple sclerosis, enrolled in a pregnancy study. The CDR3 sequence: CASSPRTGEADTQYF. The DNA for the CDR3 is TGTGCCAGCAGCCCACGGACGGGGGAAGCAGATACGCAGTATTTT.